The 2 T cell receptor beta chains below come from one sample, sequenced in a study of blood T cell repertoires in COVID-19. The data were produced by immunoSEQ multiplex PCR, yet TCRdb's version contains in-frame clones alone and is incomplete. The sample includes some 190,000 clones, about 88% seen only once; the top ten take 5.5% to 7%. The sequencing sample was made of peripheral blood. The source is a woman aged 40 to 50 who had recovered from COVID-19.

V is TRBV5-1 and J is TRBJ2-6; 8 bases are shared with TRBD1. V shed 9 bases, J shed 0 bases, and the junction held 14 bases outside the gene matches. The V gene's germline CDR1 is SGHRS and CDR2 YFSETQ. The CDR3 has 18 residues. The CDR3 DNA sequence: TGCGCCACCTCCTTAGACAGGGGAATTCTCTCTGGGGCCAACGTCCTGACTTTC. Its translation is CATSLDRGILSGANVLTF.

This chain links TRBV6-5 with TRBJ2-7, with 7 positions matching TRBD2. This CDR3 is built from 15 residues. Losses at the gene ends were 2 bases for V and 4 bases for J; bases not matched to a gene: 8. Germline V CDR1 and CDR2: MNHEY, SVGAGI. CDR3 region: CASSYAGELRYEQYF. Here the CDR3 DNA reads TGTGCCAGCAGTTACGCGGGGGAATTGCGGTACGAGCAGTACTTC.